This TCR beta chain was found in a study of blood T cell repertoires in COVID-19. Whole-study context: Acute and convalescent COVID-19 specimens originated in the United States, Italy and Spain. PBMCs, B-cell-depleted T cells, or T cells provided the cDNA or gDNA that made up the material.

Profiled with immunoSEQ multiplex PCR; TCRdb holds only in-frame clones, not every one. Of over 100,000 clones detected, roughly four fifths appear once; the ten largest clones hold about 5%. The germline V gene has CDR1 SGHRS and CDR2 YFSETQ. Deletions cut 0 bases from V and 5 bases from J, with 14 bases between. This CDR3 contains 15 residues. The specimen was peripheral blood. This sequence joins TRBV5-1 and TRBJ1-2, with a weak D call TRBD1 (6 bases). The receptor comes from a man aged 55 to 70 with acute or convalescent COVID-19. In DNA form, the CDR3 reads TGCGCCAGCAGCTTGGAAGGCAGGGGCGCTTATGGCTACACCTTC. It translates to CASSLEGRGAYGYTF.